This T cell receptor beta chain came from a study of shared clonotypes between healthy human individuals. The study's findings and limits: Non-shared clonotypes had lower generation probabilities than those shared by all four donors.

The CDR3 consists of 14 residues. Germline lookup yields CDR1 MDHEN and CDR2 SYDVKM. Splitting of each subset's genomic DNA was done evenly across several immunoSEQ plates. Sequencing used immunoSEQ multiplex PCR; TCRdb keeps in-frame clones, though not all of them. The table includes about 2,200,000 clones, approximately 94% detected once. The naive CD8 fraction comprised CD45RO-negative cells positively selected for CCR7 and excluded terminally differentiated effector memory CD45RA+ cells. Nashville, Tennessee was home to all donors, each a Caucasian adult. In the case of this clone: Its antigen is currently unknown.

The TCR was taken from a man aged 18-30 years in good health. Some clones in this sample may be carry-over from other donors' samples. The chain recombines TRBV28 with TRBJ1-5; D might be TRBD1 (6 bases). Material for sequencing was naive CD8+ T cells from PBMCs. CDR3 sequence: CALGGGMGNQPQHF. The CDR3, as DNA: TGTGCTTTGGGGGGCGGTATGGGCAATCAGCCCCAGCATTTT.